Listed below are T cell receptor beta chains from one sample, sequenced in a study of T cell responses to AZD1222 COVID-19 vaccine. Sequencing used immunoSEQ multiplex PCR; TCRdb keeps in-frame clones, though not all of them. The sample lists about 140,000 clones, over 85% occurring once. The specimen was peripheral blood, collected on day 0 of AZD1222 vaccination. The receptor source for this set is an adult in good health. The CDR3 runs from the conserved cysteine through the conserved F or W. The D gene is left open where the match is weak. Not every row has a clone size; where given, it reads once, few, many or a size class.

TRBJ2-5,-,TRBV3-1/TRBV3-2,-,CASSLWGEEETQYF,TGTGCCAGCAGCCTCTGGGGGGAGGAAGAGACCCAGTACTTC
TRBJ2-3,-,TRBV10-1,TRBD1,CASTGQGLPDTQYF,TGCGCCAGCACCGGACAGGGGTTGCCAGATACGCAGTATTTT
TRBJ2-7,-,TRBV18,-,CASSPQGAYEQYF,TGTGCCAGCTCACCTCAGGGCGCCTACGAGCAGTACTTC
TRBJ2-1,once,TRBV29-1,-,CSVDWLWGAGSYNEQFF,TGCAGCGTTGATTGGTTATGGGGGGCTGGGTCCTACAATGAGCAGTTCTTC
TRBJ1-5,-,TRBV6-6,TRBD1,CASSAGTGQNQPQHF,TGTGCCAGCAGTGCCGGGACAGGCCAAAATCAGCCCCAGCATTTT
TRBJ2-7,-,TRBV5-6,-,CASSPLRDPEYEQYF,TGTGCCAGCAGCCCTCTCCGGGACCCCGAGTACGAGCAGTACTTC
TRBJ2-7,-,TRBV7-7,TRBD1,CASSSGTGISYEQYF,TGTGCTAGCAGCTCAGGGACAGGAATTTCCTACGAGCAGTACTTC
TRBJ2-2,-,TRBV19,-,CASNPGTTTGELFF,TGTGCCAGCAACCCCGGGACAACCACCGGGGAGCTGTTTTTT
TRBJ1-5,-,TRBV25-1,-,CAAGEGSQHF,TGTGCCGCCGGAGAAGGATCCCAGCATTTT
TRBJ2-1,-,TRBV11-3,TRBD2,CASSLDLGVAGVNEQFF,TGTGCCAGCAGCTTAGATCTCGGGGTAGCGGGGGTAAATGAGCAGTTCTTC
TRBJ2-2,once,TRBV28,TRBD2,CASSGLAVLGELFF,TGTGCCAGCAGCGGACTAGCGGTCCTAGGGGAGCTGTTTTTT
TRBJ2-1,-,TRBV5-1,TRBD1,CASSKSTGRVGNEQFF,TGCGCCAGCAGCAAATCGACAGGGCGGGTGGGCAATGAGCAGTTCTTC
TRBJ1-1,-,TRBV4-1,-,CASSQDFASGTEAFF,TGCGCCAGCAGCCAAGATTTCGCGTCAGGAACTGAAGCTTTCTTT
TRBJ2-2,-,TRBV11-3,-,CASSGGGRGELFF,TGTGCCAGCAGTGGTGGGGGCCGCGGGGAGCTGTTTTTT
TRBJ1-3,once,TRBV11-2,-,CASSQAGNTIYF,TGTGCCAGCAGCCAAGCTGGAAACACCATATATTTT
TRBJ2-6,-,TRBV6-2/TRBV6-3,TRBD1,CASSYRDRGSSGANVLTF,TGTGCCAGCAGTTACCGGGACAGGGGCTCGTCTGGGGCCAACGTCCTGACTTTC
TRBJ2-5,-,TRBV28,-,CASSPGPTQETQYF,TGTGCCAGCAGTCCGGGGCCTACTCAAGAGACCCAGTACTTC
TRBJ2-1,few,TRBV18,-,CASSDLLGNLNNEQFF,TGTGCCAGCTCGGACCTTCTTGGTAACCTAAACAATGAGCAGTTCTTC
TRBJ1-1,-,TRBV5-4,TRBD1,CASSSGDRLNTEAFF,TGTGCCAGCAGCTCAGGGGACAGGCTGAACACTGAAGCTTTCTTT
TRBJ1-2,-,TRBV27,TRBD1,CASSSFLTGGGGYTF,TGTGCCAGCAGTTCTTTCCTCACAGGGGGCGGTGGCTACACCTTC
TRBJ2-3,-,TRBV6-2/TRBV6-3,-,CASSYTTDTQYF,TGTGCCAGCAGTTACACCACAGATACGCAGTATTTT
TRBJ1-2,-,TRBV6-1,TRBD1,CASSAMFGDRTNYGYTF,TGTGCCAGCAGTGCGATGTTTGGGGACAGGACTAACTATGGCTACACCTTC
TRBJ2-2,-,TRBV28,TRBD2,CASNSGSRSGELFF,TGTGCCAGCAACAGCGGGAGTCGCTCCGGGGAGCTGTTTTTT
TRBJ1-2,-,TRBV29-1,-,CSVDELEVVYGYTF,TGCAGCGTTGACGAACTAGAAGTAGTCTATGGCTACACCTTC
TRBJ1-1,few,TRBV5-1,-,CASSLAVMNTEAFF,TGCGCCAGCAGCTTGGCAGTAATGAACACTGAAGCTTTCTTT
TRBJ1-2,few,TRBV11-2,TRBD1,CASSLGAGGVSYGYTF,TGTGCCAGCAGCTTAGGGGCAGGGGGCGTGAGCTATGGCTACACCTTC
TRBJ1-5,once,TRBV28,-,CASSHDSGNQPQHF,TGTGCCAGCAGCCACGACTCAGGCAATCAGCCCCAGCATTTT
TRBJ2-7,-,TRBV28,TRBD1,CASRGDGTGHYEQYF,TGTGCCAGCAGAGGCGACGGGACAGGGCACTACGAGCAGTACTTC
TRBJ2-7,-,TRBV15,TRBD1,CATSPWDRQSYEQYF,TGTGCCACCAGCCCTTGGGACAGGCAGTCCTACGAGCAGTACTTC
TRBJ1-2,-,TRBV28,-,CASSPLRYGYTF,TGTGCCAGCAGTCCCTTGAGGTATGGCTACACCTTC
TRBJ1-2,-,TRBV7-9,-,CASSLVPPRGYTF,TGTGCCAGCAGCTTAGTCCCCCCCCGGGGCTACACCTTC
TRBJ1-3,-,TRBV10-3,TRBD1,CAISQPKGQGALLSGNTIYF,TGTGCCATCAGTCAACCGAAGGGACAGGGGGCACTCCTATCTGGAAACACCATATATTTT
TRBJ2-7,-,TRBV28,TRBD2,CASSFGLAGVREQYF,TGTGCCAGCAGTTTTGGTCTAGCGGGAGTCAGAGAGCAGTACTTC
TRBJ1-2,-,TRBV14,-,CASSRTILRESDHSNYGYTF,TGTGCCAGCAGCCGCACCATCCTCCGGGAGTCAGACCACTCTAACTATGGCTACACCTTC
TRBJ2-1,-,TRBV5-8,TRBD1,CASNTGQGFNEQFF,TGTGCCAGCAACACCGGACAGGGGTTTAATGAGCAGTTCTTC
TRBJ2-7,-,TRBV7-8,-,CASSPRETYYEQYF,TGTGCCAGCAGCCCCCGGGAAACCTACTACGAGCAGTACTTC
TRBJ1-5,-,TRBV19,-,CASSIQAEQPQHF,TGTGCCAGTAGTATCCAGGCTGAACAGCCCCAGCATTTT